A selection of T cell receptor beta chains follows, all from one sample in a study of PD-1 blockade in classical Hodgkin lymphoma. The method was immunoSEQ multiplex PCR; TCRdb's version includes in-frame clones alone and lacks a portion of them. Of about 4,600 clones listed, 67% are singletons. The sequencing here drew on peripheral blood mononuclear cells (PBMCs), taken before the fourth cycle of nivolumab. The receptors here all came from a human donor with classical Hodgkin lymphoma. The CDR3 runs from the conserved cysteine through the conserved F or W. A D gene is named only where the DNA matches it firmly. Expanded clones get a size class; other rows say once, few or many, or leave the size out.

. | . | TRBJ1-5 | TRBV28 | TGTGCCAGCAGTTTTGGCCGGGCGAGTGGGACCAGATTCAATCAGCCCCAGCATTTT | CASSFGRASGTRFNQPQHF
. | . | TRBJ2-7 | TRBV2 | TGTGCCAGCAGTCTCTCCTACGAGCAGTACTTC | CASSLSYEQYF
. | large | TRBJ2-1 | TRBV11-2 | TGTGCCAGCACAGGAGTGAACTCCTACAATGAGCAGTTCTTC | CASTGVNSYNEQFF
. | . | TRBJ1-1 | TRBV15 | TGTGCCACCAGCAGAGTAAGGACACAGGCTGAAGCTTTCTTT | CATSRVRTQAEAFF
. | . | TRBJ2-5 | TRBV5-1 | TGCGCCAGCAGCTCGGGTAGAGTACAAGAGACCCAGTACTTC | CASSSGRVQETQYF
. | . | TRBJ2-7 | TRBV29-1 | TGCAGCGTTGTGGTCACCCACTTGGGCGAGCAGTACTTC | CSVVVTHLGEQYF
. | . | TRBJ2-7 | TRBV5-5 | TGTGCCAGCAGCCTCGGGACTTTCAGCTCCTACGAGCAGTACTTC | CASSLGTFSSYEQYF
TRBD1 | . | TRBJ1-2 | TRBV10-3 | TGTGCCATCAGTGGGGAGGGGGCAAGCGGCTACACCTTC | CAISGEGASGYTF
. | . | TRBJ1-1 | TRBV25-1 | TGTGCCAGCAGTGAATATGTGGGGATGCTGAACACTGAAGCTTTCTTT | CASSEYVGMLNTEAFF
. | . | TRBJ1-6 | TRBV6-1 | TGTGCCAGCAGTGTTCAGGAAAATTCACCCCTCCACTTT | CASSVQENSPLHF
TRBD2 | . | TRBJ2-1 | TRBV29-1 | TGCAGCGCGATCCGCGGGGGGAATGAGCAGTTCTTC | CSAIRGGNEQFF
. | . | TRBJ1-5 | TRBV23-1 | TGCGCCAGCAGTCAAAGGGGGAGCAATCAGCCCCAGCATTTT | CASSQRGSNQPQHF
TRBD2 | . | TRBJ2-5 | TRBV6-6 | TGTGCCAGCAGTCTTAGCGGGAGCCGGGAGACCCAGTACTTC | CASSLSGSRETQYF
. | few | TRBJ1-4 | TRBV29-1 | TGCAGCGTAGGCTACTTATCTGCAACTAATGAAAAACTGTTTTTT | CSVGYLSATNEKLFF
. | few | TRBJ2-3 | TRBV9 | TGTGCCAGCAGCAGAGACAACGTCAACACAGATACGCAGTATTTT | CASSRDNVNTDTQYF
TRBD1 | few | TRBJ2-7 | TRBV6-5 | TGTGCCAGCAGTTACTCCCGACAGGGAACCTACGAGCAGTACTTC | CASSYSRQGTYEQYF
TRBD1 | . | TRBJ1-3 | TRBV4-2 | TGTGCCAGCAGCCAAGGGCCGGGACAGGGAGGTGGAAACACCATATATTTT | CASSQGPGQGGGNTIYF
. | . | TRBJ2-1 | TRBV5-5 | TGTGCCAGCAGCTTGGCCAATGGCGGTGAGCAGTTCTTC | CASSLANGGEQFF
. | . | TRBJ1-4 | TRBV19 | TGTGCCAGCAAACTGAACCAGAATGAAAAACTGTTTTTT | CASKLNQNEKLFF
TRBD2 | . | TRBJ2-6 | TRBV28 | TGTGCCAGCAGTTTTGCACGAGCGGGACGGTACAACTCTGGGGCCAACGTCCTGACTTTC | CASSFARAGRYNSGANVLTF
TRBD1 | . | TRBJ2-7 | TRBV9 | TGTGCCAGCAGCGTAGCTGGCAGGGGGTACGAGCAGTACTTC | CASSVAGRGYEQYF
. | . | TRBJ2-1 | TRBV15 | TGTGCCACCAGCAGAGGAAGGATTGAGCAGTTCTTC | CATSRGRIEQFF
. | . | TRBJ1-1 | TRBV28 | TGTGCCAGCAGTGGCGCAGAGGCATCAACGTGGGGGAACACTGAAGCTTTCTTT | CASSGAEASTWGNTEAFF
TRBD1 | . | TRBJ2-2 | TRBV7-3 | TGTGCCAGCAGCTTAGGGGACGAAGGTCCCCGAACAGGGGGGTTAAACGGGGAGCTGTTTTTT | CASSLGDEGPRTGGLNGELFF
TRBD2 | . | TRBJ2-5 | TRBV19 | TGTGCCAGTATGTCCGGGACTAGCCCTCAAGAGACCCAGTACTTC | CASMSGTSPQETQYF
. | . | TRBJ1-3 | TRBV5-1 | TGCGCCAGCAGTCCGGGGGGGCCTGGAAACACCATATATTTT | CASSPGGPGNTIYF
. | . | TRBJ1-6 | TRBV27 | TGTGCCAGCAGGTCTTCCGGGACTGAAGTTAATTCACCCCTCCACTTT | CASRSSGTEVNSPLHF
. | . | TRBJ2-3 | TRBV18 | TGTGCCAGCTCACCATCTGTTAGAGCAGATACGCAGTATTTT | CASSPSVRADTQYF
. | . | TRBJ1-1 | TRBV6-1 | TGTGCCAGCAGTTGGGGACAGAACACTGAAGCTTTCTTT | CASSWGQNTEAFF
TRBD1 | . | TRBJ2-7 | TRBV19 | TGTGCCAGTAGTATAGTGGACAGGAGAGGCGAGCAGTACTTC | CASSIVDRRGEQYF
. | . | TRBJ2-1 | TRBV11-3 | TGTGCCAGCAGCGCCAGGGGGGGTAGGGGTGAGCAGTTCTTC | CASSARGGRGEQFF
. | . | TRBJ2-3 | TRBV4-3 | TGCGCCAGCAGCCGCGGGGGGCAGGGGGCTGCCAATACGCAGTATTTT | CASSRGGQGAANTQYF
TRBD1 | . | TRBJ1-2 | TRBV7-2 | TGTGCCAGCAGCTTACCAGGGGGCGGGGGTAACTATGGCTACACCTTC | CASSLPGGGGNYGYTF
TRBD1 | once | TRBJ2-1 | TRBV5-1 | TGCGCCAGCAGCTTTCGTACAGGGGGGTCCTACAATGAGCAGTTCTTC | CASSFRTGGSYNEQFF
. | few | TRBJ2-5 | TRBV7-8 | TGTGCCAGCAGCTTAAACCCCAGGACCGACGGAGCCCAGTACTTC | CASSLNPRTDGAQYF
TRBD1 | . | TRBJ2-1 | TRBV28 | TGTGCCAGCAGCACCAACCGGGACAGCTCCTACAATGAGCAGTTCTTC | CASSTNRDSSYNEQFF
TRBD1 | . | TRBJ2-3 | TRBV29-1 | TGCAGCGTTGAAGGACAGGGGTTTACAGATACGCAGTATTTT | CSVEGQGFTDTQYF
TRBD1 | . | TRBJ1-1 | TRBV5-6 | TGTGCCAGCAGCTCACAGGGGTTGCCTGAAGCTTTCTTT | CASSSQGLPEAFF
TRBD2 | large | TRBJ2-5 | TRBV2 | TGTGCCAGCGGCGGGAGGGCCCGAGAGACCCAGTACTTC | CASGGRARETQYF
TRBD1 | . | TRBJ2-7 | TRBV25-1 | TGTGCCAGCCTTTCTTCGACAGGGGGGTACGAGCAGTACTTC | CASLSSTGGYEQYF
TRBD1 | . | TRBJ2-3 | TRBV28 | TGTGCCAGCAGTAAGGGACAGGACTCCACAGATACGCAGTATTTT | CASSKGQDSTDTQYF
. | . | TRBJ2-1 | TRBV6-5 | TGTGCCAGCAGGCCCTTGACAGTCTACAATGAGCAGTTCTTC | CASRPLTVYNEQFF
. | few | TRBJ2-3 | TRBV5-6 | TGTGCCAGCAGCCCTGTGGATAGCACAGATACGCAGTATTTT | CASSPVDSTDTQYF
. | few | TRBJ2-1 | TRBV5-1 | TGCGCCAGCAGCCGGGACGGGGGCTACAATGAGCAGTTCTTC | CASSRDGGYNEQFF
. | . | TRBJ1-1 | TRBV4-3 | TGCGCCAGCAGCCAAGATCATTGGACTGAAGCTTTCTTT | CASSQDHWTEAFF
. | . | TRBJ1-2 | TRBV7-2 | TGTGCCAGCAGCTCAAGGACGTTTCTCCATGGCTACACCTTC | CASSSRTFLHGYTF
TRBD1 | few | TRBJ2-2 | TRBV27 | TGTGCCAGCAGTTTCGGGACAGGGGTGCCCGGGGAGCTGTTTTTT | CASSFGTGVPGELFF
TRBD2 | . | TRBJ2-4 | TRBV6-1 | TGTGCCAGCAGTGAAGCCCCCGGGGGGGGCAAGGGGGCCAAAAACATTCAGTACTTC | CASSEAPGGGKGAKNIQYF
. | . | TRBJ2-7 | TRBV10-3 | TGTGCCATCAGTGAGTCGCTTGGAGGTTACGAGCAGTACTTC | CAISESLGGYEQYF
TRBD2 | few | TRBJ2-5 | TRBV5-5 | TGTGCCAGCAGCTGGCGAGGGACTACCTATGGAGAAGAGACCCAGTACTTC | CASSWRGTTYGEETQYF
. | . | TRBJ2-1 | TRBV9 | TGTGCCAGCAGCGTAGGCAGTCAGGCCGTGGGGGGAGAGCAGTTCTTC | CASSVGSQAVGGEQFF
. | . | TRBJ1-2 | TRBV5-1 | TGCGCCAGCAGCTTAGGGGAGGGGAGCTATGGCTACACCTTC | CASSLGEGSYGYTF